Each of the 13 T cell receptor beta chains below was sequenced from the same sample in a study of T cells in Graves' hyperthyroidism and ophthalmopathy. Regions amplified from RNA transcripts were the TCR beta CDR3 regions. HTBI primers were employed in a first-round RT-PCR of the TCR CDR3. TCRdb itself ran the multiplex PCR reads through MiXCR, one entry per CDR3 protein. The table records about 570,000 distinct CDR3 sequences, 35% to 55% of them present only once. Sequencing was done on a sample of peripheral blood or thyroid tissue (not recorded which). The receptor set was obtained from an adult woman with Graves' disease, either hyperthyroidism or ophthalmopathy (not recorded which).

This clonotype came up many times. The chain has TRBV10-3 and TRBJ2-6; D is ambiguous. CDR1 is ENHRY, CDR2 SYGVKD, per germline. The V end was cut by 0 bases, the J end by 0 bases, with 6 bases between. CDR3 length: 16 residues. CDR3 coding DNA: TGTGCCATCAGTGAGTCTTACTTCTCTGGGGCCAACGTCCTGACTTTC. It is translated as CAISESYFSGANVLTF.

The chain combines TRBV7-9 with TRBJ2-3; tentative D call: TRBD2 (7 bases). Germline CDR1 reads SEHNR; CDR2 reads FQNEAQ (reference sequence). This CDR3 has 12 amino acids. V gave up 5 bases and J gave up 11 bases, with 14 bases separating them. CDR3 nucleotides: TGTGCCAGCAGCACGGGGGGCCGGCAGCAGTATTTT. Its protein is CASSTGGRQQYF.

This clonotype was observed a few times. The chain joins TRBV29-1 to TRBJ2-5; 14 nucleotides match TRBD2. Germline V gene lookup returns CDR1 SQVTM and CDR2 ANQGSEA. The V gene end was trimmed by 6 bases and the J gene end by 7 bases; junction bases not matched to a gene: 10. The CDR3 is made up of 15 amino acids. CDR3 bases: TGCAGCGTATCAAGACTAGCGGGAGGGCCCGGGACCCAGTACTTC. This codes for CSVSRLAGGPGTQYF.

V gene TRBV2 combines with J gene TRBJ1-3; D is perhaps TRBD1 (5 bases). Germline CDR1 reads SNHLY; CDR2 reads FYNNEI. The length of the CDR3 is 16 residues. Trimming removed 6 bases at V and 2 bases at J, with 17 bases between. The CDR3 DNA follows: TGTGCCAGCAGGGTGGGGGTGCCGGGAACTGGAAACACCATATATTTT. It encodes CASRVGVPGTGNTIYF.

This clonotype was recorded at least ten times. The chain recombines TRBV7-2 with TRBJ1-1, with 7 nucleotides matching TRBD1. V lost 1 base and J lost 5; bases outside the gene matches: 7. CDR3 length: 15 amino acids. Germline values: CDR1 SGHTA, CDR2 FQGNSA. CDR3 bases: TGTGCCAGCAGCTTAGGCGGCAGGGGGTGGACTGAAGCTTTCTTT. Translated: CASSLGGRGWTEAFF.

This clonotype was seen repeatedly, ten times or more. The V gene is TRBV2, the J gene TRBJ1-4; TRBD1 agrees at 10 bases. The CDR3 consists of 15 residues. The V gene's germline CDR1 is SNHLY and CDR2 FYNNEI. With 6 bases clipped from V and 8 bases from J, the junction kept 9 bases outside the gene matches. Written as DNA, the CDR3 is TGTGCCAGCAGCCCCGACAGGGGGCGCGGCGAAAAACTGTTTTTT. It is translated as CASSPDRGRGEKLFF.

The chain has TRBV29-1 and TRBJ1-5; possible D gene TRBD1, 5 bases. Germline CDR1 is SQVTM and CDR2 is ANQGSEA. The CDR3 covers 14 residues. V dropped 6 bases and J dropped 9 bases, with 21 bases sitting between them. CDR3 amino acids: CSVSAGTQMGPQHF. The CDR3 bases are TGCAGCGTGTCCGCCGGGACCCAGATGGGGCCCCAGCATTTT.

The rearrangement uses TRBV19 and TRBJ1-1, with 10 bases identical to TRBD1. In germline, CDR1 is LNHDA, CDR2 SQIVND (reference sequence). The CDR3 is 16 amino acids. Losses at the gene ends were 5 bases for V and 2 bases for J; bases not matched to a gene: 8. The CDR3 DNA reads TGTGCCAGTAGTCCATACCGACAGGGGGCAAACACTGAAGCTTTCTTT. It specifies CASSPYRQGANTEAFF.

This clonotype is a singleton in its sample. A clone one base away is much larger, so this may be a read error. The V call is TRBV7-8, the J call TRBJ2-5; D possibly uses TRBD1 or TRBD2 (5 bases each). Germline CDR1 and CDR2: SGHVS and FQNEAQ. Trimming left V 5 bases short and J 1 base short, with 11 bases between. The CDR3 loop spans 14 amino acids. This CDR3 reads CASSPRDRQETQYF. CDR3 bases: TGTGCCAGCAGCCCCCGGGACCGCCAAGAGACCCAGTACTTC.

The chain combines TRBV30 with TRBJ2-6, with TRBD1 matching over 7 bases. The germline CDR1 and CDR2 sequences are GTSNPN and SVGIG (reference sequence). The CDR3 is made up of 15 amino acids. J gave up 2 bases and V 1 base, and 2 bases lay outside the gene matches. For the CDR3, the DNA is TGTGCCTGGAGTGACAGGGGCACTGGGGCCAACGTCCTGACTTTC. Protein product: CAWSDRGTGANVLTF.

This clonotype was picked up many times. The genes are TRBV2 and TRBJ1-2; weak D call: TRBD1 (5 bases). The V end was cut by 10 bases, the J end by 8 bases, with 11 bases between. The CDR3 totals 10 residues. Germline assignment: CDR1 SNHLY and CDR2 FYNNEI. CDR3 amino acids: CATGEDGYTF. In DNA form, the CDR3 reads TGTGCCACGGGGGAGGACGGCTACACCTTC.

This clonotype has at least ten counts. The chain uses TRBV7-8 and TRBJ1-5, with 7 positions matching TRBD1. Germline values: CDR1 SGHVS, CDR2 FQNEAQ. Trimming took 4 bases from V and 3 from J; bases not matched to a gene: 3. The CDR3 is made up of 14 amino acids. CDR3 sequence: CASSSTGNNQPQHF. DNA for the CDR3: TGTGCCAGCAGCTCGACAGGGAACAATCAGCCCCAGCATTTT. Based on the CDR3 plus reference TRBV7-8 and TRBJ1-5, the full variable domain is GAGVSQSPRYKVAKRGQDVALRCDPISGHVSLFWYQQALGQGPEFLTYFQNEAQLDKSGLPSDRFFAERPEGSVSTLKIQRTQQEDSAVYLCASSSTGNNQPQHFGDGTRLSIL.

As to this clonotype: With a much larger clone just one base away, this may be a read error. The rearrangement uses TRBV5-1 and TRBJ2-5; D unresolved. Per the germline V gene, CDR1 is SGHRS and CDR2 is YFSETQ. Trimming took off 0 bases at V and 5 bases at J, with 8 bases between the two ends. The CDR3 spans 13 residues. In nucleotides, the CDR3 is TGCGCCAGCAGCTTGGAGCGATTGGAGACCCAGTACTTC. Its protein product is CASSLERLETQYF. The entire variable domain, with the rest obtained from reference TRBV5-1 and TRBJ2-5, is as follows: KAGVTQTPRYLIKTRGQQVTLSCSPISGHRSVSWYQQTPGQGLQFLFEYFSETQRNKGNFPGRFSGRQFSNSRSEMNVSTLELGDSALYLCASSLERLETQYFGPGTRLLVL.